This passage covers 8 T cell receptor beta chains from one sample sequenced in a study of CD8+ T cells in alopecia areata. Treatment denoted: oral pan-JAK inhibitor, 5-10 mg twice daily. The sequencing template was cDNA reverse transcribed from extracted RNA. Clones were sequenced by immunoSEQ multiplex PCR, and TCRdb holds only the in-frame ones, with some missing. The table shows about 120,000 clones, with approximately 52% occurring only once. The sample here was CD8+ T cells sorted from blood, taken at week 4, from a patient treated with tofacitinib. The receptor source for this set is a human donor with alopecia areata.

The chain carries TRBV29-1 and TRBJ2-5; TRBD2 matches 9 bases. V lost 7 bases to trimming and J lost 2 bases; unmatched junction nucleotides: 8. The CDR3 spans 14 residues. Germline CDR1 SQVTM, CDR2 ANQGSEA. CDR3 sequence: CSAISGGDQETQYF. DNA of the CDR3: TGCAGCGCAATTAGCGGGGGAGATCAAGAGACCCAGTACTTC.

This clone was seen repeatedly, ten times or more. The rearrangement joins TRBV11-2 to TRBJ2-1; D is perhaps TRBD2 (6 bases). Per germline, CDR1 SGHAT and CDR2 FQNNGV. Trimming removed 4 bases from V and 5 bases from J, with 18 bases in between. The CDR3 runs to 16 residues. CDR3: CASSSSGPEGNNEQFF. CDR3 in DNA: TGTGCCAGCAGCTCCTCCGGGCCGGAGGGAAACAATGAGCAGTTCTTC.

The V call is TRBV5-1, the J call TRBJ2-7, with 9 bases matching TRBD1. After removal of 5 bases from V and 6 bases from J, the junction contained 12 bases not matched to a gene. The germline CDR1 and CDR2 sequences are SGHRS and YFSETQ. This CDR3 is built from 15 residues. The DNA for the CDR3 is TGCGCCAGCAGTCAGGGACAGGGCGACCTCCCCGAGCAGTACTTC. Translated: CASSQGQGDLPEQYF.

V is TRBV29-1 and J is TRBJ1-2; no reliable D call. The V and J ends lost 0 bases and 8 bases respectively, with 10 bases between them. The CDR3 runs to 12 residues. CDR1 SQVTM and CDR2 ANQGSEA come from the germline V gene. The CDR3 DNA reads TGCAGCGTTGAAGATCTAGGGTTAGGCTACACCTTC. Amino acids: CSVEDLGLGYTF.

This clone has only one observation. This chain uses TRBV30 with TRBJ1-2, with D possibly matching TRBD1 (5 bases). The V end was cut by 4 bases, the J end by 8 bases, with 17 bases between. The CDR3 is made up of 13 amino acids. Germline lookup yields CDR1 GTSNPN and CDR2 SVGIG (reference sequence). The CDR3 DNA reads as TGTGCCTGGACCGAGGGACCCGGAGGCGGCTACACCTTC. Its translation is CAWTEGPGGGYTF.

This clone has only a few counts. The chain has TRBV29-1 and TRBJ2-7, with D possibly being TRBD1 or TRBD2 (5 bases each). The CDR3 loop spans 15 amino acids. V lost 1 base and J 0 bases, leaving 13 bases between the germline ends. Per germline, CDR1 SQVTM and CDR2 ANQGSEA. The CDR3 DNA is TGCAGCGTTGAAGGGAGGTCAGGGAGCTCCTACGAGCAGTACTTC. This sequence encodes CSVEGRSGSSYEQYF.

This clone was observed a single time. The chain joins TRBV29-1 to TRBJ1-2; D gene uncertain. Germline V gene lookup returns CDR1 SQVTM and CDR2 ANQGSEA. The ends were cut back, 7 bases at V and 3 bases at J, with 15 bases in the middle. The CDR3 has 13 amino acids. The CDR3 DNA reads TGCAGCGGGCCTTGGACGAGGGACTATGGCTACACCTTC. Protein product: CSGPWTRDYGYTF.

This rearrangement joins TRBV27 to TRBJ1-2; 8 bases agree with TRBD1. Trimming at V came to 2 bases and at J to 8 bases, leaving 4 bases not matched to a gene. The germline gives CDR1 MNHEY, CDR2 SMNVEV (reference sequence). This CDR3 comprises 13 residues. The CDR3 sequence is CASSLETGEGYTF. The DNA for the CDR3 is TGTGCCAGCAGTTTAGAGACAGGGGAGGGCTACACCTTC.